This TCR beta chain was sequenced for a study of T cell changes during pregnancy in multiple sclerosis. Trimming took 3 bases from V and 0 from J, leaving 9 bases between them. The CDR3 is 15 amino acids. Germline V gene data show CDR1 as LNHDA and CDR2 as SQIVND (reference sequence). Generated by immunoSEQ multiplex PCR, the TCRdb table keeps only in-frame clones and is missing some. This sample has some 77,000 clones; about 93% occur once, and the top ten carry 2.5% to 3%. The clonotype was recovered from a female donor in good health, enrolled as a control in a pregnancy study. The source was peripheral blood, collected after pregnancy. This chain uses TRBV19 with TRBJ1-3; D unclear. The CDR3 protein is CASSISLGSGNTIYF. The CDR3 DNA reads as TGTGCCAGTAGTATTAGCTTAGGCTCTGGAAACACCATATATTTT.